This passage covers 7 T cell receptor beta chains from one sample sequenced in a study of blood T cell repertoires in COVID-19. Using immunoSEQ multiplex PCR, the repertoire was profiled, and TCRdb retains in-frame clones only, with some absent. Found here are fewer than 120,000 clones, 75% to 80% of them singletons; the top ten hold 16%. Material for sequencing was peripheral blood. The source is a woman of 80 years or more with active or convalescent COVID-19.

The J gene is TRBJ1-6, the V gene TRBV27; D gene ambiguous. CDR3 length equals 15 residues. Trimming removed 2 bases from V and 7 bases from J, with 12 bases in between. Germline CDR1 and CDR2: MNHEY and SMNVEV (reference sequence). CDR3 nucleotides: TGTGCCAGCAGTTTAATTACAGACGGAAATTCACCCCTCCACTTT. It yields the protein CASSLITDGNSPLHF.

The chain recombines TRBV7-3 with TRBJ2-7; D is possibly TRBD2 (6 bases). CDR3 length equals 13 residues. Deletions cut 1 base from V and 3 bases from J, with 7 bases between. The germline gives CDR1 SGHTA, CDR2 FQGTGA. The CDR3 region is CASSLMEGYEQYF. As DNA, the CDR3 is TGTGCCAGCAGCTTAATGGAGGGCTACGAGCAGTACTTC.

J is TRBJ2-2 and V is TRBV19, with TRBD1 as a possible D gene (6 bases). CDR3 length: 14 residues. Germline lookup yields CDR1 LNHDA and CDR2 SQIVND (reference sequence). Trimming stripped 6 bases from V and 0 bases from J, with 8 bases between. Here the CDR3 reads CASRGQANTGELFF. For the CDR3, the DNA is TGTGCCAGTAGGGGACAAGCGAACACCGGGGAGCTGTTTTTT.

In nucleotides, the CDR3 is TGTGCCTGGAGTGTACAGAGCTCCTACAATGAGCAGTTCTTC. This translates into CAWSVQSSYNEQFF. V usage is TRBV30 and J usage is TRBJ2-1; D uncertain. V lost 0 bases to trimming and J lost 0 bases, with 6 bases between them. The CDR3 totals 14 residues. The germline V gene encodes CDR1 GTSNPN and CDR2 SVGIG (reference sequence).

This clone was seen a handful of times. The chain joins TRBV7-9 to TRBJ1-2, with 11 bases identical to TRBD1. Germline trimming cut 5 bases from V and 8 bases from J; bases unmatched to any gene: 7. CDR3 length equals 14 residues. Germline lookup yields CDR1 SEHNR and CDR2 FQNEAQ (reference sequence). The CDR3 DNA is TGTGCCAGCAGCCCGGGACAGGGGGTGGGCGGCTACACCTTC. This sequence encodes CASSPGQGVGGYTF.

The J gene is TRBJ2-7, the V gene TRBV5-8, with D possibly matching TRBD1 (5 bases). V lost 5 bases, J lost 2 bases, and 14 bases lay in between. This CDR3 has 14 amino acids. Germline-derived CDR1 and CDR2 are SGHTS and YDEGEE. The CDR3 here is CASRINRPPYEQYF. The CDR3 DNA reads TGTGCCAGCAGAATTAACAGGCCGCCCTACGAGCAGTACTTC.

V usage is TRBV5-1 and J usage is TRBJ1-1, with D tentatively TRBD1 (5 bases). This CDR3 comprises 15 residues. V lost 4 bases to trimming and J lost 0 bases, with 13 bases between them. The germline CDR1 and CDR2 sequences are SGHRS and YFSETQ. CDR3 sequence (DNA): TGCGCCAGCAGCACGGATCCAGGGATGAACACTGAAGCTTTCTTT. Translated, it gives CASSTDPGMNTEAFF.